Listed below are T cell receptor beta chains from one sample, sequenced in a study of CD8 T cells in Susac syndrome. TCRdb analysed the immunoSEQ multiplex PCR reads with MiXCR anew, one entry per CDR3 protein. This table holds more than 95,000 distinct CDR3 sequences, around 94% found once. Sequencing was done on a sample of CD8+ T cells from PBMCs. These receptors were taken from a human donor with Susac syndrome. Both conserved end residues are part of each CDR3. The D gene is left open where the match is weak. Size is omitted from some rows. Given values are once, few, many or a class for expanded clones.

DNA,CDR3,size,J,V,D
TGTGCCTGGAGTGACGGGGGCCATCAGCCCCAGCATTTT,CAWSDGGHQPQHF,-,TRBJ1-5,TRBV30,-
TGCAGTGCTATCCCTAGCGGGAGAGAAGGGGTCTCCTACAATGAGCAGTTCTTC,CSAIPSGREGVSYNEQFF,-,TRBJ2-1,TRBV20-1,TRBD2
TGTGCCATCAGTGGATGGAGTCCGGGACCCTCCTACAATGAGCAGTTCTTC,CAISGWSPGPSYNEQFF,-,TRBJ2-1,TRBV10-3,-
TGTGCCAGCAGTGAAACTTCGGGACAGGGTTTTGAGACCCAGTACTTC,CASSETSGQGFETQYF,once,TRBJ2-5,TRBV6-1,TRBD1
TGTGCCACCAGTGACCCAGGGGGGGACAATGAGCAGTTCTTC,CATSDPGGDNEQFF,-,TRBJ2-1,TRBV24-1,-
TGTGCCAGCAGCCCCATATCGGAAGGGGACTATGGCTACACCTTC,CASSPISEGDYGYTF,-,TRBJ1-2,TRBV3-1,-
TGTGCCAGCAGCCTACACAAGGGGAGCAGCGCAGATACGCAGTATTTT,CASSLHKGSSADTQYF,-,TRBJ2-3,TRBV9,-
TGTGCCAGCAGCACAGGACAGGGTTTCGATGAGCAGTTCTTC,CASSTGQGFDEQFF,-,TRBJ2-1,TRBV7-6,TRBD1
TGTGCCAGCAGTGAGACAGGGTCGCGCGAGCAGTACTTC,CASSETGSREQYF,once,TRBJ2-7,TRBV25-1,TRBD1
TGTGCCAGCAGCTTAACTGGACAGGAGGTGCGGGATGGCTACACCTTC,CASSLTGQEVRDGYTF,-,TRBJ1-2,TRBV7-9,TRBD1
TGTGCCAGCAGCCCTAGCGGGAGCATCGGCATTCAGTACTTC,CASSPSGSIGIQYF,-,TRBJ2-4,TRBV12-3/TRBV12-4,TRBD2
TGTGCCAGCAGCTCCTGGGCGGGGGAAGGGGTCTACGAGCAGTACTTC,CASSSWAGEGVYEQYF,-,TRBJ2-7,TRBV9,TRBD2
TGCAGCGTTGCCGGGACAGGGTTTAATGAAAAACTGTTTTTT,CSVAGTGFNEKLFF,-,TRBJ1-4,TRBV29-1,TRBD1
TGTGCCAGCACGGCGGGGATCGGTCAGCCCCAGCATTTT,CASTAGIGQPQHF,-,TRBJ1-5,TRBV6-6,-
TGCGCCAGCAGCTTGGGGCCCGGTTATAGCAATCAGCCCCAGCATTTT,CASSLGPGYSNQPQHF,few,TRBJ1-5,TRBV4-1,-
TGTGCCTGGAGTTTTGCAGACGGGGAGCTGTTTTTT,CAWSFADGELFF,few,TRBJ2-2,TRBV30,-
TGTGCCAGCAGCTTATATGGTGCTAGCTCCTACGAGCAGTACTTC,CASSLYGASSYEQYF,-,TRBJ2-7,TRBV7-8,-
TGTGCCAGCAGTCCCTCGACAGGGTTGGGCTACACCTTC,CASSPSTGLGYTF,-,TRBJ1-2,TRBV12-3/TRBV12-4,TRBD1
TGTGCCAGCAGCTTAACGTCCTGCAGGGCTAATGAAAAACTGTTTTTT,CASSLTSCRANEKLFF,-,TRBJ1-4,TRBV7-3,-
TGTGCCAGCAGCCCGCCCCGGGGGGGCCACGAGCAGTACTTC,CASSPPRGGHEQYF,-,TRBJ2-7,TRBV7-9,TRBD2
TGTGCCAGCAGTGACTCGGTGGATTCTAGCACAGATACGCAGTATTTT,CASSDSVDSSTDTQYF,-,TRBJ2-3,TRBV6-4,-
TGCGCCAGCAGCACGGGACAGGGGTTATATGGCTACACCTTC,CASSTGQGLYGYTF,-,TRBJ1-2,TRBV5-1,TRBD1
TGTGCCAGTCGTCTAGAAATCACAGATACGCAGTATTTT,CASRLEITDTQYF,-,TRBJ2-3,TRBV6-5,-
TGTGCCAGCAGTCTCGCAGGCCACGAGCAGTACTTC,CASSLAGHEQYF,few,TRBJ2-7,TRBV27,-
TGTGCCTGGAGTGCATTCGTAAACACCGGGGAGCTGTTTTTT,CAWSAFVNTGELFF,-,TRBJ2-2,TRBV30,-
TGTGCCAGCAGCCCCGGGGGGGTACGACAGTTCCAAGAGACCCAGTACTTC,CASSPGGVRQFQETQYF,-,TRBJ2-5,TRBV11-2,TRBD2
TGTGCCAGCAGCTTCGCCGGGGAGCAGTACTTC,CASSFAGEQYF,few,TRBJ2-7,TRBV7-2,-